This is a list of T cell receptor beta chains from one sample in a study of CD8 T cells in ankylosing spondylitis. TCRdb recomputed calls from the 5' RACE reads with MiXCR, one row per CDR3 protein. This table has roughly 230,000 distinct CDR3 sequences, over 7% appearing once. The specimen was blood, either unsorted or a sorted T cell fraction (not recorded which). All receptors derive from a female donor with ankylosing spondylitis or in good health (not recorded which). The CDR3 runs from the conserved cysteine through the conserved F or W. D genes are given only for firm matches. Expanded clones get a size class; other rows say once, few or many, or leave the size out.

TRBV6-2/TRBV6-3	many	.	TRBJ2-1	TGTGCCAGCAGACAGGACTATTTTGGCGGCAATGAGCAGTTCTTC	CASRQDYFGGNEQFF
TRBV20-1	many	TRBD2	TRBJ2-7	TGCAGTGCCATGGGTACTAGCGGGACGAACGAGCAGTACTTC	CSAMGTSGTNEQYF
TRBV7-9	.	.	TRBJ2-3	TGTGCCAGCAGCTTAATCCTAGGGGGGCGCCTTACAGATACGCAGTATTTT	CASSLILGGRLTDTQYF
TRBV20-1	.	.	TRBJ2-3	TGCAGCCTCCGTAGGTCAGATACGCAGTATTTT	CSLRRSDTQYF
TRBV25-1	many	.	TRBJ1-1	TGTGCCAGCACCCAGGGGACTGGTGAAGCTTTCTTT	CASTQGTGEAFF
TRBV20-1	few	TRBD1	TRBJ2-7	TGCAGTGCTGATCCGACAGGGTGGGAACACGAGCAGTACTTC	CSADPTGWEHEQYF
TRBV5-1	many	.	TRBJ2-3	TGCGCCAGCAGCTACCGGGACGGAGTCACAGATACGCAGTATTTT	CASSYRDGVTDTQYF
TRBV20-1	many	.	TRBJ1-6	TGCAGTGCCCCAGGGGAAGGCTGGTCACCCCTCCACTTT	CSAPGEGWSPLHF
TRBV19	.	.	TRBJ1-1	TGTGCCAGTAGTATAGATCGGTTAGGCAGGGGGAACACTGAAGCTTTCTTT	CASSIDRLGRGNTEAFF
TRBV5-6	few	TRBD1	TRBJ2-7	TGTGCCAGCAGCTTGCCCGGGACAGCCTACGAGCAGTACTTC	CASSLPGTAYEQYF
TRBV20-1	many	.	TRBJ2-1	TGCAGTGCTGGGGGACGGCTAGTGAGCGATGAGCAGTTCTTC	CSAGGRLVSDEQFF
TRBV20-1	many	TRBD1	TRBJ1-2	TGCAGTGCTACCGGGGACAGGGTTGGCGGCTACACCTTC	CSATGDRVGGYTF
TRBV11-2	many	TRBD1	TRBJ2-7	TGTGCCAGCAGCCCACAGGGGTGGGACGAGCAGTACTTC	CASSPQGWDEQYF
TRBV28	many	.	TRBJ2-7	TGTGCCAGCAGTTTCTCTTGGACCTACGAGCAGTACTTC	CASSFSWTYEQYF
TRBV12-3/TRBV12-4	many	.	TRBJ1-6	TGTGCCAGCAGTTTGACCCAGATTGGGAATTCACCCCTCCACTTT	CASSLTQIGNSPLHF
TRBV5-6	.	.	TRBJ2-3	TGTGCCAGCAGCCCCAGGGTTTCCATAGATACGCAGTATTTT	CASSPRVSIDTQYF
TRBV4-3	many	TRBD1	TRBJ1-4	TGCGCCAGCAGCCAAGATCGACAGGGCCCTATAGGGGAACTGTTTTTT	CASSQDRQGPIGELFF
TRBV4-2	many	.	TRBJ1-6	TGTGCCAGCAGCCTGGACGGCGATAATTCACCCCTCCACTTT	CASSLDGDNSPLHF
TRBV20-1	many	TRBD2	TRBJ2-1	TGCAGTGTCTCCTTCTGGGGAGGGGTCGATGAGCAGTTCTTC	CSVSFWGGVDEQFF
TRBV12-3/TRBV12-4	many	.	TRBJ2-2	TGTGCCAGCAGTTTCGGAAGCAGGGTCACCGGGGAGCTGTTTTTT	CASSFGSRVTGELFF
TRBV20-1	.	TRBD2	TRBJ2-5	TGCAGTGCTTCCCCGACTAGCAAGGAGACCCAGTACTTC	CSASPTSKETQYF
TRBV5-1	many	.	TRBJ2-1	TGCGCCAGCAGCTTGGAACTTTTGAATGAGCAGTTCTTC	CASSLELLNEQFF
TRBV4-3	.	.	TRBJ2-7	TGCGCCAGCAGCCACCACGCTTTTCGCAGGGGCGATTACGAGCAGTACTTC	CASSHHAFRRGDYEQYF
TRBV20-1	.	.	TRBJ1-2	TGCAGTGCTGACCGGGGGGGCTGGGACTATGGCTACACCTTC	CSADRGGWDYGYTF
TRBV4-3	many	.	TRBJ1-1	TGCGCCAGCAGCCACCGGGACAAAAGCACTGAAGCTTTCTTT	CASSHRDKSTEAFF
TRBV29-1	many	.	TRBJ2-7	TGCAGCGTTGGGCCGACTAGAGATTCCTACGAGCAGTACTTC	CSVGPTRDSYEQYF
TRBV5-6	many	.	TRBJ1-2	TGTGCCAGCAGCTTGATGGAAGCCAGAGGCTACACCTTC	CASSLMEARGYTF
TRBV7-8	.	TRBD1	TRBJ2-1	TGTGCCAGCAGCTTAGTGGGACAGGGGTGGGGCAGCTCCTACAATGAGCAGTTCTTC	CASSLVGQGWGSSYNEQFF
TRBV24-1	many	.	TRBJ2-1	TGTGCCACCAGTGATTTGCTCCATGAGCAGTTCTTC	CATSDLLHEQFF
TRBV14	few	.	TRBJ1-1	TGTGCCAGCAGCCCTAACAGGATTGAAGCTTTCTTT	CASSPNRIEAFF
TRBV18	few	.	TRBJ2-1	TGTGCCAGCTCACAGCTGGGACACGACAATGAGCAGTTCTTC	CASSQLGHDNEQFF
TRBV12-3/TRBV12-4	many	.	TRBJ2-7	TGTGCCAGCAGTTTGGGGGGGCAGCACTACGAGCAGTACTTC	CASSLGGQHYEQYF
TRBV5-6	many	TRBD1	TRBJ1-2	TGTGCCAGCAGCTTCGGACAGGTCTATGGCTACACCTTC	CASSFGQVYGYTF
TRBV7-9	many	.	TRBJ2-1	TGTGCCAGCAGGGATAGGACCGGAAACAATGAGCAGTTCTTC	CASRDRTGNNEQFF
TRBV7-9	.	TRBD1	TRBJ1-2	TGTGCCAGCAGCCTAACCCGGGACAGGGGGCTGGATGGCTACACCTTC	CASSLTRDRGLDGYTF
TRBV4-1	.	.	TRBJ1-2	TGCGCCAGCAGCCGGTCGGACAGCCGGAACTATGGCTACACCTTC	CASSRSDSRNYGYTF
TRBV6-1	few	.	TRBJ1-1	TGTGCCAGCGGGGCGGGGACTACTGAAGCTTTCTTT	CASGAGTTEAFF
TRBV29-1	many	.	TRBJ2-5	TGCAGCGTTGAATGCCAGGGAGAAGAGACCCAGTACTTC	CSVECQGEETQYF